These 3 T cell receptor beta chains originate from one sample sequenced in a study of long-term antiretroviral therapy in people with HIV. At survey level, the immunoSEQ assay was run in its v3.0 version. Generated by immunoSEQ multiplex PCR, the TCRdb table keeps only in-frame clones and is missing some. The data contain some 33,000 clones, about 96% of them singletons. This sample comprised unsorted PBMCs, obtained roughly 6.4 years after starting antiretroviral therapy. The receptors originated from a man aged 30 to 45 with HIV.

This chain uses TRBV12-2 with TRBJ1-4. TRBV12-2 is tagged as a pseudogene. The CDR3 consists of 18 residues. Here the CDR3 DNA reads TGTGCAAGTCGCTTAGGCATTAAGGGACTTACAACTAATGAAAAACTGTTTTTT. It specifies CASRLGIKGLTTNEKLFF.

The chain employs TRBV25-1 and TRBJ2-1; D may be TRBD1 (5 bases). The CDR3 is made up of 13 amino acids. Germline V CDR1 and CDR2: MGHDK, SYGVNS. The V end was cut by 5 bases, the J end by 9 bases, with 14 bases between. CDR3 DNA sequence: TGTGCCAGCAGTCGAGCAGGGTTCGTTGAGCAGTTCTTC. It translates to CASSRAGFVEQFF. The whole variable domain, remainder taken from reference TRBV25-1 and TRBJ2-1, is EADIYQTPRYLVIGTGKKITLECSQTMGHDKMYWYQQDPGMELHLIHYSYGVNSTEKGDLSSESTVSRIRTEHFPLTLESARPSHTSQYLCASSRAGFVEQFFGPGTRLTVL.

This chain links TRBV5-1 with TRBJ2-1; possible D gene TRBD2, 5 bases. The germline V gene encodes CDR1 SGHRS and CDR2 YFSETQ. The CDR3 covers 17 residues. The V end lost 1 base, the J end lost 0 bases, and 14 bases lay between the germline ends. The CDR3 DNA sequence: TGCGCCAGCAGCTTGAGTTGGAGCGGCAGCTCCTACAATGAGCAGTTCTTC. It codes for CASSLSWSGSSYNEQFF.